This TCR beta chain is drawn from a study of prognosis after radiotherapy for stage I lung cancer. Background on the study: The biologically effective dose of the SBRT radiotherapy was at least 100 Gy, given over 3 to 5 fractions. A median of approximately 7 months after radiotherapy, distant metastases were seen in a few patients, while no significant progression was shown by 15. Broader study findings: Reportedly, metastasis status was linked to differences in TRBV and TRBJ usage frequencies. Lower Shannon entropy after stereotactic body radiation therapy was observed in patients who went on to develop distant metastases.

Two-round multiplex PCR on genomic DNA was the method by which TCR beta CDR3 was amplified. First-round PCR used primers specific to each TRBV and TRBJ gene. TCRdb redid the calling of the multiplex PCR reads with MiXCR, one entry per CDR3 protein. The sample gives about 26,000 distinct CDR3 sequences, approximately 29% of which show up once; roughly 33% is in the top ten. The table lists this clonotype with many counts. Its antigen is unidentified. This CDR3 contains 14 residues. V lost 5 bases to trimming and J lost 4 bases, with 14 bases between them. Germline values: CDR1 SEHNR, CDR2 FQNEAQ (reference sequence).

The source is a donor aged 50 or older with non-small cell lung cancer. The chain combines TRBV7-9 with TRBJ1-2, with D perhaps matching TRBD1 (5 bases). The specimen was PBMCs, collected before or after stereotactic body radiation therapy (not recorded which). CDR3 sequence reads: CASSLGVLSYGYTF. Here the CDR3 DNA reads TGTGCCAGCAGCCTAGGGGTGCTGTCCTATGGCTACACCTTC.